The present T cell receptor (beta chain) was sequenced within a study of T-cell reconstitution after alpha-beta-depleted transplantation in children. The germline V gene has CDR1 MDHEN and CDR2 SYDVKM. This CDR3 region has 14 residues. V gave up 5 bases and J gave up 6 bases, with 15 bases separating them. As it was prepared, the TCRbeta library received unique molecular identifiers. MiXCR was run by TCRdb on the PCR reads, yielding one entry per CDR3 protein. The repertoire holds some 200,000 distinct CDR3 sequences, with about 9.2% as singletons. This chain links TRBV28 with TRBJ2-3; no reliable D call. The source was PBMCs from the stem cell graft donor, collected from the stem cell graft. This receptor was identified in a human donor who donated a stem cell graft to a child with acute lymphoblastic leukemia. CDR3: CASSPPTPQDTQYF. In DNA form, the CDR3 reads TGTGCCAGCAGTCCACCGACACCGCAGGATACGCAGTATTTT.